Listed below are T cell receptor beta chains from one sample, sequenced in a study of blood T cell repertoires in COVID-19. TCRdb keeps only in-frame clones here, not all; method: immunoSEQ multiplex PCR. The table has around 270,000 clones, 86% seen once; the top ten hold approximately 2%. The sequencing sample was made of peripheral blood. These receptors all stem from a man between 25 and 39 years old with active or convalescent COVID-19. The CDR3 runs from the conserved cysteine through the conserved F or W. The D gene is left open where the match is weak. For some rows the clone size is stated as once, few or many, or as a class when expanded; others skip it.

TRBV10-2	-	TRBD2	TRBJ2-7	CASSEAGGYEQYF	TGCGCCAGCAGTGAAGCGGGGGGGTACGAGCAGTACTTC
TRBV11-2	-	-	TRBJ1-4	CASSLDRGRDEKLFF	TGTGCCAGCAGCTTAGACAGGGGACGAGATGAAAAACTGTTTTTT
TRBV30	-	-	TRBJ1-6	CAWSGGLLDSPLHF	TGTGCCTGGAGTGGAGGATTGCTGGATTCACCCCTCCACTTT
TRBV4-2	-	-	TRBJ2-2	CASSQEGLPRSGELFF	TGTGCCAGCAGCCAAGAAGGTCTTCCCAGGTCCGGGGAGCTGTTTTTT
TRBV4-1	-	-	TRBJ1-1	CASSQAEGRGLRNTEAFF	TGCGCCAGCAGCCAAGCCGAAGGGAGGGGCTTGAGGAACACTGAAGCTTTCTTT
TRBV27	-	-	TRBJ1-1	CASSNNRNTEAFF	TGTGCCAGCAGTAATAACAGGAACACTGAAGCTTTCTTT
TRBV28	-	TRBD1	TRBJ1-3	CASSFEVTGFSGNTIYF	TGTGCCAGCAGTTTTGAAGTGACAGGGTTTTCTGGAAACACCATATATTTT
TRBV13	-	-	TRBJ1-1	CASSLIGNTEAFF	TGTGCCAGCAGCTTAATCGGGAACACTGAAGCTTTCTTT
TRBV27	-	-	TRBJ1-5	CASSLGGVSPQHF	TGTGCCAGCAGTTTAGGGGGGGTTTCGCCCCAGCATTTT
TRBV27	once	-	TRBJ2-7	CASTPSGGSSYEQYF	TGTGCCAGCACCCCCTCAGGGGGGAGCTCCTACGAGCAGTACTTC
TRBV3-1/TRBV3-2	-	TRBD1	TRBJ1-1	CASSPRQGTEAFF	TGTGCCAGCAGCCCACGACAGGGTACTGAAGCTTTCTTT
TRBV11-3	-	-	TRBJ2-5	CASSFYGTRHIGEETQYF	TGTGCCAGCAGCTTTTACGGTACTAGACATATAGGCGAGGAGACCCAGTACTTC
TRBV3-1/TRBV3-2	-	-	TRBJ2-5	CASSQDSPTTGKETQYF	TGTGCCAGCAGCCAAGATTCCCCAACCACGGGGAAAGAGACCCAGTACTTC
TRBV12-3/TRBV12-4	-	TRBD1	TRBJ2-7	CASTGGLSYEQYF	TGTGCCAGCACAGGGGGCCTCTCCTACGAGCAGTACTTC
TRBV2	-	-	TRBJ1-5	CASRPVGGPSNQPQHF	TGTGCCAGCAGACCGGTGGGGGGGCCCTCCAATCAGCCCCAGCATTTT
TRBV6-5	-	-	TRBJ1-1	CASSRRAGVRTEAFF	TGTGCCAGCAGTCGCCGGGCGGGAGTTAGGACTGAAGCTTTCTTT
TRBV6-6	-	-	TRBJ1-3	CASRTGLYSGNTIYF	TGTGCCAGCAGGACGGGACTGTACTCTGGAAACACCATATATTTT
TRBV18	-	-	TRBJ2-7	CASSLQVTGISRRSYEQYF	TGTGCCAGCTCACTGCAGGTTACAGGGATTTCTAGGAGGTCCTACGAGCAGTACTTC
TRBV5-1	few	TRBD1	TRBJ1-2	CASSEDRKRTYGYTF	TGCGCCAGCAGCGAGGACAGGAAAAGGACCTATGGCTACACCTTC
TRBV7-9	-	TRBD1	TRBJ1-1	CASSPTGGGQDTEAFF	TGTGCCAGCAGCCCCACAGGGGGCGGCCAAGATACTGAAGCTTTCTTT
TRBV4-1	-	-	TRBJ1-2	CASSRTGLYGYTF	TGCGCCAGCAGCCGAACAGGGCTCTATGGCTACACCTTC
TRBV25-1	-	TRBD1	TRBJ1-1	CATSTWTGGQTEAFF	TGTGCCACCTCAACCTGGACAGGAGGCCAGACTGAAGCTTTCTTT
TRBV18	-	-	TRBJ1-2	CASSPRGGDGYTF	TGTGCCAGCTCACCAAGAGGGGGTGATGGCTACACCTTC
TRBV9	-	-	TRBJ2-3	CASSVLAPDTQYF	TGTGCCAGCAGCGTTTTAGCCCCAGATACGCAGTATTTT
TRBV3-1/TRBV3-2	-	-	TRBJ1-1	CASRGGTEAFF	TGTGCCAGCCGGGGGGGCACTGAAGCTTTCTTT
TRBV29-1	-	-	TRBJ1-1	CSVEAHRVGEAFF	TGCAGCGTTGAGGCGCACAGGGTAGGTGAAGCTTTCTTT
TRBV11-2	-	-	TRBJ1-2	CASSLEAGAGGYTF	TGTGCCAGCAGCTTAGAGGCAGGGGCGGGTGGCTACACCTTC
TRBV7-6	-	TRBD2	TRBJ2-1	CASSLLAGDHEQFF	TGTGCCAGCAGCTTACTAGCGGGGGATCATGAGCAGTTCTTC
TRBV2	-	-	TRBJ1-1	CASNAEGQIWTEAFF	TGTGCCAGCAATGCCGAGGGACAAATTTGGACTGAAGCTTTCTTT
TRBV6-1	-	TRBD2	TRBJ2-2	CASSEDSGGLVGELFF	TGTGCCAGCAGTGAAGATAGCGGGGGGTTGGTGGGGGAGCTGTTTTTT
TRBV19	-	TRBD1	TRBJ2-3	CATSRDSSTDTQYF	TGTGCCACCTCACGGGACAGTAGCACAGATACGCAGTATTTT
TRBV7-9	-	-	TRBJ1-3	CASSSNRVPGNTIYF	TGTGCCAGCAGCTCTAACAGGGTCCCTGGAAACACCATATATTTT
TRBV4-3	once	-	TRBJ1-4	CASSQDRQGTTNEKLFF	TGCGCCAGCAGCCAAGATAGGCAGGGAACAACTAATGAAAAACTGTTTTTT
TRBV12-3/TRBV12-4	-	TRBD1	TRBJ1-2	CASRETGIYGYTF	TGTGCCAGCAGGGAGACAGGGATCTATGGCTACACCTTC
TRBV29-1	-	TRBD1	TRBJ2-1	CSVVRTGSSYNEQFF	TGCAGCGTGGTCAGGACAGGGAGCTCCTACAATGAGCAGTTCTTC
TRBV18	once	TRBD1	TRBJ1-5	CASATGVSNQPQHF	TGTGCCAGCGCGACAGGGGTGAGCAATCAGCCCCAGCATTTT
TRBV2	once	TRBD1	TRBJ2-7	CASRGTGGFYEQYF	TGTGCCAGCAGGGGGACAGGGGGGTTTTACGAGCAGTACTTC
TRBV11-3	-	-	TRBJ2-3	CASSWGGDTQYF	TGTGCCAGCAGCTGGGGGGGCGATACGCAGTATTTT
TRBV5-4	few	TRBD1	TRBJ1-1	CASSSKTGGNTEAFF	TGTGCCAGCAGCTCAAAAACAGGGGGCAACACTGAAGCTTTCTTT
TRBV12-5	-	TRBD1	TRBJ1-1	CASGFPTGRNTEAFF	TGTGCTAGTGGTTTCCCGACAGGGAGGAACACTGAAGCTTTCTTT
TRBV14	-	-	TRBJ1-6	CASSRDFYNSPLHF	TGTGCCAGCAGCCGGGACTTTTATAATTCACCCCTCCACTTT
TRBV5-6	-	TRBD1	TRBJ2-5	CASSLESGQGIGETQYF	TGTGCCAGCAGCTTGGAGAGCGGACAGGGGATAGGGGAGACCCAGTACTTC
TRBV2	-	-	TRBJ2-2	CASSPRGAGDTGELFF	TGTGCCAGCAGTCCCCGGGGTGCCGGTGACACCGGGGAGCTGTTTTTT
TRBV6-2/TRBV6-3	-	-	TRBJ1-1	CASSSTYSGNTEAFF	TGTGCCAGCAGTTCTACCTATTCCGGGAACACTGAAGCTTTCTTT
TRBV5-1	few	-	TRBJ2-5	CASSELLETQYF	TGCGCCAGCAGCGAACTTCTAGAGACCCAGTACTTC
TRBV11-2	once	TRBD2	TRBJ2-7	CASSSLTSGGPYEQYF	TGTGCCAGCAGCTCCCTAACTAGCGGGGGGCCCTACGAGCAGTACTTC
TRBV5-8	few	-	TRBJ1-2	CASSTNRAYGYTF	TGTGCCAGCAGTACTAACAGGGCCTATGGCTACACCTTC
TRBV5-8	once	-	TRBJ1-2	CASSRDYGYTF	TGTGCCAGCAGTCGAGACTATGGCTACACCTTC
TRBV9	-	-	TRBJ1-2	CASSPTTERYGYTF	TGTGCCAGCAGCCCAACGACAGAGAGATATGGCTACACCTTC
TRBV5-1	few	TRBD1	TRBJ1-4	CASRDSGTGADKLFF	TGCGCCAGCAGGGACTCCGGGACAGGGGCCGACAAACTGTTTTTT